The clone carrying this T cell receptor (beta chain) was found many times. Its specificity is unknown. It was through 5'RACE template switching that TCR cDNA was made, with a universal primer site and UMIs added. One entry per CDR3 protein, called by TCRdb with MiXCR from the 5' RACE reads. The repertoire has about 400,000 distinct CDR3 sequences, roughly 12% of them found once; the top ten carry around 20%. The data originate from a study of T cells after yellow fever vaccination. Findings and caveats of the study: A minor fraction of clonotypes spanned both CD4 and CD8 compartments. Weaker, the secondary response peaked sooner, at day 5 versus 15. Reappearance after the booster was seen for most primary-vaccination clones, at roughly 96% CD4 and more than 80% CD8.

V shed 3 bases, J shed 1 base, and the junction held 10 bases outside the gene matches. Germline values: CDR1 ENHRY, CDR2 SYGVKD. This CDR3 comprises 17 residues. This rearrangement joins TRBV10-3 to TRBJ1-1; 8 bases map to TRBD1. The receptor was derived from a young man who received the YFV17D yellow fever vaccine. The sequenced sample was PBMCs, obtained on the day of the first yellow fever vaccination. CDR3 protein: CAISDPYRGSGNTEAFF. In nucleotides, the CDR3 is TGTGCCATCAGTGACCCCTACAGGGGGTCAGGGAACACTGAAGCTTTCTTT.